This passage covers 13 T cell receptor beta chains from one sample sequenced in a study of CD8+ T cells in alopecia areata. RNA extraction and reverse transcription yielded cDNA as sequencing template. Clones were read by immunoSEQ multiplex PCR, and TCRdb kept only the in-frame ones, dropping some. Found here are 150,000 or so clones, approximately 45% of them singletons; the top ten hold around 6.8%. The sample taken for sequencing was CD4+ T cells sorted from blood. The receptors were gathered from a human donor with alopecia areata.

The V gene is TRBV4-1, the J gene TRBJ2-7; 7 nucleotides agree with TRBD2. Germline trimming cut 3 bases from V and 6 bases from J; bases unmatched to any gene: 11. The CDR3 has 15 residues. Germline V gives CDR1 MGHRA, CDR2 YSYEKL. The CDR3 DNA reads TGCGCCAGCAGCCAGGCGGTCGGGACTATGCGCGAGCAGTACTTC. The encoded protein is CASSQAVGTMREQYF.

This clone was detected a few times. V gene TRBV30 combines with J gene TRBJ2-1; 10 nucleotides agree with TRBD2. Trimming took 3 bases from V and 8 from J; bases not matched to a gene: 10. The CDR3 runs 15 residues. Per the germline V gene, CDR1 is GTSNPN and CDR2 is SVGIG (reference sequence). The CDR3 bases are TGTGCCTGGAGACGGAGCGGGAGGGCCACCGATGAGCAGTTCTTC. It codes for CAWRRSGRATDEQFF.

The chain is built from TRBV7-3 and TRBJ2-1; D may be TRBD1 (6 bases). Trimming left V 2 bases short and J 5 bases short, with 13 bases between. Germline V gene data show CDR1 as SGHTA and CDR2 as FQGTGA. This CDR3 has 15 residues. The CDR3: CASSLGVGANNEQFF. As DNA, the CDR3 is TGTGCCAGCAGCTTAGGAGTGGGGGCGAACAATGAGCAGTTCTTC.

This clone came up a few times. DNA of the CDR3: TGCAGCGTTGAAAGGGGGCCAAAGGAAGCTTTCTTT. It encodes CSVERGPKEAFF. This chain links TRBV29-1 with TRBJ1-1; TRBD1 aligns across 7 bases. CDR3 length equals 12 residues. The germline gives CDR1 SQVTM, CDR2 ANQGSEA. V was clipped by 2 bases and J by 8 bases; unmatched bases: 5.

The V gene is TRBV27, the J gene TRBJ1-5; 7 bases line up with TRBD1. Unmatched junction bases numbered 13, after V lost 5 bases and J lost 6 bases. CDR1 and CDR2 (germline): MNHEY, SMNVEV (reference sequence). This CDR3 spans 16 amino acids. The CDR3 spells CASSPVFDRAGQPQHF. CDR3 DNA sequence: TGTGCCAGCAGTCCAGTTTTTGACAGGGCGGGTCAGCCCCAGCATTTT.

This clone has a handful of counts. The V gene is TRBV6-5, the J gene TRBJ2-1, with 9 bases that match TRBD2. This CDR3 comprises 16 residues. V was pared by 0 bases and J by 1 base, with 1 base of the junction left unmatched. Germline CDR1 reads MNHEY; CDR2 reads SVGAGI. The CDR3: CASSYSSGSSYNEQFF. Here the CDR3 DNA reads TGTGCCAGCAGTTACTCTAGCGGGAGTTCCTACAATGAGCAGTTCTTC.

The V and J genes are TRBV2 and TRBJ2-7, with D perhaps matching TRBD2 (6 bases). This CDR3 has 14 amino acids. V was shortened by 7 bases and J by 3 bases, with 16 bases between the two germline ends. CDR1 is SNHLY, CDR2 FYNNEI, per germline. CDR3 sequence (DNA): TGTGCCAGCACCATTGAACGGGAGAACTACGAGCAGTACTTC. Translated: CASTIERENYEQYF. Filled out from reference TRBV2 and TRBJ2-7, the complete variable domain reads EPEVTQTPSHQVTQMGQEVILRCVPISNHLYFYWYRQILGQKVEFLVSFYNNEISEKSEIFDDQFSVERPDGSNFTLKIRSTKLEDSAMYFCASTIERENYEQYFGPGTRLTVT.

As concerns this clone: Different DNA sequences within this sample yield the same CDR3. CDR3 sequence reads: CSAGTGYGYTF. As DNA, the CDR3 is TGCAGCGCCGGGACAGGCTATGGCTACACCTTC. The rearrangement uses TRBV29-1 and TRBJ1-2, with 8 bases that match TRBD1. The CDR3 is 11 amino acids. With 7 bases clipped from V and 4 bases from J, the junction kept 2 bases outside the gene matches. Per germline, CDR1 SQVTM and CDR2 ANQGSEA.

The sample holds a few counts of this clone. This rearrangement joins TRBV5-4 to TRBJ2-1; TRBD1 matches 10 bases. CDR1 and CDR2 from the germline V gene are SGHNT and YYREEE (reference sequence). This CDR3 is built from 15 residues. J gave up 10 bases and V 4 bases, and 11 bases lay outside the gene matches. The CDR3 loop is CASSRDRGLAGEQFF. The CDR3 region has the DNA TGTGCCAGCAGCCGGGACAGGGGTCTTGCGGGGGAGCAGTTCTTC.

J is TRBJ1-2 and V is TRBV27, with 9 bases identical to TRBD1. The junction had 16 bases not matched to a gene; V was cut back by 6 bases and J by 8 bases. CDR1 is MNHEY, CDR2 SMNVEV, per germline (reference sequence). The CDR3 covers 16 residues. CDR3 in amino acids: CASSIGKRDRVSGYTF. The CDR3 DNA sequence: TGTGCCAGCAGCATAGGGAAACGGGACAGGGTATCGGGCTACACCTTC.

The genes are TRBV29-1 and TRBJ2-3; 10 bases match TRBD2. The closer fit of TRBJ2-1 to the DNA end suggests the J call may be wrong. Germline V gene lookup returns CDR1 SQVTM and CDR2 ANQGSEA. The CDR3 spans 13 residues. The CDR3 sequence: CSASSGSKTEQFF. The CDR3 DNA sequence: TGCAGCGCTTCTAGCGGGAGTAAGACAGAGCAGTTCTTC.

The chain joins TRBV7-8 to TRBJ2-3, with 12 nucleotides matching TRBD2. Germline lookup yields CDR1 SGHVS and CDR2 FQNEAQ. The CDR3 runs 15 residues. Losses at the gene ends were 4 bases for V and 5 bases for J; bases not matched to a gene: 4. The CDR3 loop reads CASSSSGRAIDTQYF. CDR3 DNA: TGTGCCAGCAGCTCTAGCGGGAGGGCCATAGATACGCAGTATTTT.

This clone turned up a few times. V and J are TRBV29-1 and TRBJ2-7; D is ambiguous. The germline gives CDR1 SQVTM, CDR2 ANQGSEA. CDR3 length: 11 amino acids. Trimming shortened V by 6 bases and J by 2 bases, and 8 bases separated the two germline ends. The CDR3 region is CSVGFTYEQYF. CDR3 nucleotide sequence: TGCAGCGTGGGATTCACCTACGAGCAGTACTTC.